These 6 T cell receptor beta chains were all obtained from the same sample, sequenced in a study of T cell repertoires in cytomegalovirus infection. TCRdb analysed the reads with MiXCR anew, one entry per CDR3 protein. The table shows about 530,000 distinct CDR3 sequences, with more than 25% occurring only once. Sequenced material: PBMCs. The receptors were sampled from a human donor in good health (CMV status not recorded). Some clones in this sample may be carry-over from other donors' samples.

This clonotype was seen repeatedly, ten times or more. The chain joins TRBV7-2 to TRBJ1-6, with D perhaps matching TRBD1 (6 bases). The CDR3 has 16 residues. V was cut by 2 bases and J by 3 bases, with 11 bases left in between. Germline CDR1 and CDR2: SGHTA and FQGNSA. The CDR3 protein is CASSLSGAIYNSPLHF. The CDR3 DNA reads as TGTGCCAGCAGCTTATCAGGGGCTATCTATAATTCACCCCTCCACTTT.

CDR3: CSVTVVTNEKLFF. CDR3 coding DNA: TGCAGCGTTACGGTTGTGACTAATGAAAAACTGTTTTTT. The chain is built from TRBV29-1 and TRBJ1-4; D not certain. With 5 bases removed from V and 2 bases from J, the gap between germline ends came to 9 bases. This CDR3 has 13 amino acids. Germline loops: CDR1 SQVTM, CDR2 ANQGSEA.

The rearrangement uses TRBV30 and TRBJ2-1; D call uncertain. Trimming cost V 2 bases and J 8 bases, with 7 bases left between them. CDR3 length equals 11 residues. In germline, CDR1 is GTSNPN, CDR2 SVGIG (reference sequence). CDR3 sequence: CAWSQRDEQFF. The CDR3 DNA reads as TGTGCCTGGAGTCAGAGAGATGAGCAGTTCTTC. Full variable domain (remainder filled in from reference TRBV30 and TRBJ2-1): SQTIHQWPATLVQPVGSPLSLECTVEGTSNPNLYWYRQAAGRGLQLLFYSVGIGQISSEVPQNLSASRPQDRQFILSSKKLLLSDSGFYLCAWSQRDEQFFGPGTRLTVL.

This clonotype appeared once. V is TRBV29-1 and J is TRBJ1-5, with 10 positions matching TRBD1. V lost 6 bases and J lost 5; bases outside the gene matches: 4. Germline assignment: CDR1 SQVTM and CDR2 ANQGSEA. The CDR3 has 13 amino acids. This CDR3 is CSVGGTGDQPQHF. The CDR3 DNA reads as TGCAGCGTGGGCGGGACAGGGGATCAGCCCCAGCATTTT.

V gene TRBV18 combines with J gene TRBJ2-7; D uncertain. This CDR3 contains 14 residues. Germline CDR1 reads KGHSH; CDR2 reads LQKENI. V lost 6 bases and J 3 bases, leaving 15 bases between the germline ends. The CDR3 reads CASSLRQESYEQYF. CDR3 coding DNA: TGTGCCAGCTCCCTTCGGCAGGAGAGCTACGAGCAGTACTTC.

The chain links TRBV19 to TRBJ1-2; 9 bases map to TRBD1. In germline, CDR1 is LNHDA, CDR2 SQIVND (reference sequence). V shed 7 bases, J shed 4 bases, and the junction held 13 bases outside the gene matches. The CDR3 covers 16 residues. CDR3 nucleotide sequence: TGTGCCAGTACGAGGGACAGGGCGGAACGGGTCTATGGCTACACCTTC. Its protein product is CASTRDRAERVYGYTF.